A selection of T cell receptor beta chains follows, all from one sample in a study of cytomegalovirus exposure and HLA in healthy donors. The protocol was immunoSEQ multiplex PCR, while the TCRdb copy is restricted to in-frame clones and leaves out a portion. The sample yields around 120,000 clones, approximately 80% seen once. Sequenced input: PBMCs. The origin of the receptors is a girl aged 2-10 years in good health and CMV-seronegative. Each CDR3 is given without its conserved first and last residue. The D gene is left open where the match is weak.

j_call d_call v_call cdr3_aa
TRBJ2-7 TRBD1 TRBV19 ASSISTGGTYEQY
. TRBD1 TRBV4-2 ASSQQDRGLYEQY
TRBJ2-7 TRBD2 TRBV7-6 ASSLARRGTEQY
TRBJ2-7 . TRBV4-1 ASSPPGEGLY
TRBJ2-5 . TRBV5-1 ASSPGRGRKETQY
TRBJ1-4 . TRBV6-6 ASSYGQSNEKLF
TRBJ2-3 TRBD2 TRBV28 ASRLRLAGAAGTQY
TRBJ2-3 . TRBV2 ARALLDSGQY
TRBJ1-1 . TRBV6-5 ASSYSAGASTEAF
TRBJ2-7 TRBD1 TRBV6-1 ASSEVGTGSYEQY
TRBJ1-1 TRBD1 TRBV7-9 ASSQSEDRGGKDTEAF
TRBJ2-1 . TRBV5-8 ASSPRGGPYNEQF
TRBJ2-3 TRBD2 TRBV7-7 ASSTASGGADTQY
TRBJ2-5 TRBD1 TRBV4-1 ASSSRDSQETQY
TRBJ1-4 . TRBV19 ASSIGRGAPLQEKLF
TRBJ1-4 . TRBV6-1 ASSEARGAGGEKLF
TRBJ1-2 . TRBV4-3 ASSQDTTGGGPLTDGYT
TRBJ2-7 . TRBV18 ASSPPGGSYEQY
TRBJ2-3 TRBD1 TRBV9 ASSAEGQGVGDTQY
TRBJ2-5 . TRBV4-1 ASSQDPWGDQETQY
TRBJ2-1 TRBD1 TRBV5-1 ASSTIQGARNEQF
TRBJ2-2 . TRBV9 ASSSVTGELF
TRBJ1-6 . TRBV19 ASSLSRQIGADNSPLH
TRBJ1-5 . TRBV27 ASSLLAGANQPQH
TRBJ2-3 TRBD2 TRBV4-3 ASSQDRGSGVTDTQY
TRBJ2-2 . TRBV7-8 ASQGLVGPGELF
TRBJ2-5 . TRBV19 ASSIRGVETQY
TRBJ1-2 . TRBV7-6 ASSSVEGDYGYT
TRBJ1-4 . TRBV2 ASSEPRGPTNEKLF
TRBJ2-7 TRBD2 TRBV10-1 ARGLAGRYEQY
TRBJ2-1 . TRBV9 ASSVPDRAEQF
TRBJ2-6 . TRBV19 ASEYSPGANVLT
TRBJ2-2 TRBD2 TRBV9 ASSPSMWFGGLNTGELF
TRBJ1-2 . TRBV7-9 ASSLVGGVHGYT
TRBJ1-2 TRBD1 TRBV29-1 SVEDRDRGPLNYGYT
TRBJ1-2 . TRBV27 ASSLSQPGYGYT
. . TRBV7-9 ASSLVGAREQY
TRBJ2-7 TRBD1 TRBV5-4 ASSRGGTGGYEQY
TRBJ1-5 . TRBV4-1 ASSQEGTGIYSNQPQH
TRBJ2-5 TRBD1 TRBV4-1 ASSQQTGPKLQETQY
TRBJ2-7 . TRBV28 ASSLPATIPYEQY
TRBJ2-5 TRBD1 TRBV30 AWSGMGQGGRETQY
TRBJ2-3 . TRBV21-1 ASSKALQGWVTDTQY
TRBJ2-3 TRBD1 TRBV5-1 ASSREPGQGSTDTQY
TRBJ1-2 TRBD1 TRBV6-1 ASSVQGPYGYT
TRBJ2-7 . TRBV11-2 ASSRQREPGYEQY
TRBJ2-3 TRBD2 TRBV2 ASSDIRGLATDTQY
TRBJ2-1 . TRBV6-5 ASSYLGTHNEQF